This TCR beta chain was recorded in a study of OX40 agonist ivuxolimab in advanced cancers. Trimming took off 6 bases at V and 0 bases at J, with 18 bases between the two ends. Germline CDR1 and CDR2: KGHSH and LQKENI. The CDR3 sequence is 16 residues long. Drawing of blood for sampling happened at baseline, at cycle 4 day 1, and at cycle 7 day 1. Generated by immunoSEQ multiplex PCR, the TCRdb table keeps only in-frame clones and is missing some. The sample has more than 50,000 clones; about 87% are singletons. The source of this sequence is an adult with an advanced solid tumor such as melanoma, head and neck, liver or kidney cancer. This chain connects TRBV18 to TRBJ2-7, with D perhaps TRBD1 or TRBD2 (7 bases each). This specimen was CD4+ or CD8+ T cells sorted from blood, taken in a trial of the OX40 agonist ivuxolimab. The CDR3 DNA reads as TGTGCCAGCTCCCTTCAGGGGGGGCAGAGCTCCTACGAGCAGTACTTC. Its protein is CASSLQGGQSSYEQYF.